The rows below give T cell receptor beta chains drawn from one sample of a study of blood T cell repertoires in COVID-19. Here immunoSEQ multiplex PCR was the method, and the copy in TCRdb shows in-frame clones only, minus some. Found here are approximately 440,000 clones, 80% to 95% of them singletons; the top ten hold 0.6%. The sequenced sample was PBMCs or T cells enriched from blood (not recorded which). The receptors come from a man younger than 35 who had recovered from COVID-19. The CDR3 runs from the conserved cysteine through the conserved F or W. A D gene is named only where the DNA matches it firmly. Clone sizes are given selectively: once, few, many, or a class where the clone is expanded.

CSASQEVDQPQHF | TGCAGTGCTAGTCAAGAGGTGGATCAGCCCCAGCATTTT | NA | TRBV20-1 | NA | TRBJ1-5
CASSRTATEAFF | TGTGCCAGCAGTCGGACTGCCACTGAAGCTTTCTTT | NA | TRBV6-5 | NA | TRBJ1-1
CASSPGWTQYF | TGTGCCAGCAGTCCGGGATGGACGCAGTATTTT | NA | TRBV28 | NA | TRBJ2-3
CASSAGAGQETQYF | TGTGCCAGCAGCGCGGGAGCCGGCCAAGAGACCCAGTACTTC | TRBD2 | TRBV5-5 | NA | TRBJ2-5
CASSLMGWTGMNTEAFF | TGTGCCAGCAGTTTAATGGGGTGGACAGGCATGAACACTGAAGCTTTCTTT | TRBD1 | TRBV2 | NA | TRBJ1-1
CASSLGDRENSNQPQHF | TGTGCCAGCAGTTTAGGGGACAGGGAAAATAGCAATCAGCCCCAGCATTTT | TRBD1 | TRBV28 | NA | TRBJ1-5
CASSDGLAVPADTQYF | TGTGCCAGCAGTGATGGGCTAGCGGTTCCTGCGGATACGCAGTATTTT | TRBD2 | TRBV2 | NA | TRBJ2-3
CASSAPGTGDYGYTF | TGTGCCAGCAGCGCTCCCGGGACAGGAGACTATGGCTACACCTTC | TRBD1 | TRBV9 | NA | TRBJ1-2
CASSQVLFKGYTF | TGTGCCAGCAGCCAAGTACTGTTTAAAGGCTACACCTTC | NA | TRBV14 | NA | TRBJ1-2
CASSRTIQGSSYNSPLHF | TGTGCCAGCAGCCGTACGATACAGGGAAGCTCCTATAATTCACCCCTCCACTTT | NA | TRBV3-1/TRBV3-2 | NA | TRBJ1-6
CASKARGNTEAFF | TGTGCCAGTAAGGCCAGGGGTAACACTGAAGCTTTCTTT | NA | TRBV19 | once | TRBJ1-1
CASLAGGRGTQYF | TGTGCCAGCCTAGCGGGGGGCCGAGGTACGCAGTATTTT | TRBD2 | TRBV7-8 | NA | TRBJ2-3
CASSSGFRGTEAFF | TGTGCCAGCTCATCGGGGTTCAGAGGTACTGAAGCTTTCTTT | NA | TRBV18 | NA | TRBJ1-1
CASSLDSRGYTF | TGTGCCAGCAGTCTCGACAGCCGGGGCTACACCTTC | NA | TRBV6-5 | few | TRBJ1-2
CASSLTSGSYNEQFF | TGCGCCAGCAGCTTGACTAGCGGATCCTACAATGAGCAGTTCTTC | TRBD2 | TRBV5-1 | NA | TRBJ2-1
CASSSSLGNTIYF | TGTGCCAGCAGCTCCTCCCTCGGAAACACCATATATTTT | NA | TRBV11-2 | once | TRBJ1-3
CATSDPTGGYEKLFF | TGTGCCACCAGTGACCCGACCGGGGGGTATGAAAAACTGTTTTTT | NA | TRBV24-1 | NA | TRBJ1-4
CASSPLAGPAGELFF | TGTGCCAGCTCACCACTAGCGGGACCCGCCGGGGAGCTGTTTTTT | TRBD2 | TRBV18 | NA | TRBJ2-2
CASPSGRGLFF | TGTGCCAGCCCTTCCGGTCGGGGACTGTTTTTT | NA | TRBV21-1 | NA | TRBJ1-4